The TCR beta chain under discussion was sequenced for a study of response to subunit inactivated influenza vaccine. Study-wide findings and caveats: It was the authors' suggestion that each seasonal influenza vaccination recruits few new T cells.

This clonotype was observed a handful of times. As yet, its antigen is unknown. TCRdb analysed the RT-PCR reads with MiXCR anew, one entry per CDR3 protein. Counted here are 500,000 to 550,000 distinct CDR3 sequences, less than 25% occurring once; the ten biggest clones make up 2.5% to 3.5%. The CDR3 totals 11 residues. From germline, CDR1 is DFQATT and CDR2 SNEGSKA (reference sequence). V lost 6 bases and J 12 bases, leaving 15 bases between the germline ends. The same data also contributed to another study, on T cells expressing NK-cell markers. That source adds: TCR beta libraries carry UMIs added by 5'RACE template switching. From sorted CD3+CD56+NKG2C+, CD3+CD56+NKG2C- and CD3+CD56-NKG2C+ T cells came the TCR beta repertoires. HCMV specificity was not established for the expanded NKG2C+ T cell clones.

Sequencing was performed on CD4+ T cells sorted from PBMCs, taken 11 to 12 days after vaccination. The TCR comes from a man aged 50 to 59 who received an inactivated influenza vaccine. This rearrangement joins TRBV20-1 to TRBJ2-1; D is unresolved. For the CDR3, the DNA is TGCAGTGCCTATACCGGTTTGGGGCAGTTCTTC. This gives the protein CSAYTGLGQFF.